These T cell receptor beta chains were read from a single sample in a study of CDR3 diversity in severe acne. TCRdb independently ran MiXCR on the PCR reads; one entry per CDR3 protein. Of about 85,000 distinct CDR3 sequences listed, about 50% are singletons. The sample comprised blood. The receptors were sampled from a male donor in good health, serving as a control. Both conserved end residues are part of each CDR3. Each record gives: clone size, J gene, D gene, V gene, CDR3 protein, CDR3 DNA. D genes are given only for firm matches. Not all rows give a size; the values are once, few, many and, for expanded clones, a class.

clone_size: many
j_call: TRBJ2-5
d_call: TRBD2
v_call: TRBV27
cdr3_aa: CASSDHRGGTQYF
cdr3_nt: TGTGCCAGCAGTGACCACCGGGGGGGGACCCAGTACTTC

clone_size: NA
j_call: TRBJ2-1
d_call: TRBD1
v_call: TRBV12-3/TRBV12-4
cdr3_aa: CASSLTGGSYNEQFF
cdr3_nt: TGTGCCAGCAGTTTAACAGGGGGCTCCTACAATGAGCAGTTCTTC

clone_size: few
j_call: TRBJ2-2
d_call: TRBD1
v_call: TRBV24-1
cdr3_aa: CATSDLTGVHTGELFF
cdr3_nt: TGTGCCACCAGTGACCTGACAGGGGTTCACACCGGGGAGCTGTTTTTT

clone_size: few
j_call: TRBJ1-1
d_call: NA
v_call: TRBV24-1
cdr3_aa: CATSLDRPGAEAFF
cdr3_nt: TGTGCCACCAGTTTGGACCGACCTGGCGCTGAAGCTTTCTTT

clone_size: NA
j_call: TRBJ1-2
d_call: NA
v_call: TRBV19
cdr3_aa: CASRNLGVYGYTF
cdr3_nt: TGTGCCAGTAGGAACCTCGGGGTTTATGGCTACACCTTC

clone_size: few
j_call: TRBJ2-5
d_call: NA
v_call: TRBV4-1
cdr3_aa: CASSQDLSPGRTQYF
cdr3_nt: TGCGCCAGCAGCCAAGATCTGAGCCCAGGGAGGACCCAGTACTTC

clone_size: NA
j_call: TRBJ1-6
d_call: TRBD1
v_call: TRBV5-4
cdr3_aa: CASSSSGQYHSPLHF
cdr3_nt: TGTGCCAGCAGCAGCTCGGGACAGTATCATTCACCCCTCCACTTT

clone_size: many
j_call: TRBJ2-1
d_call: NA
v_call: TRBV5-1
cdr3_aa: CASSPGPPNEQFF
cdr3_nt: TGCGCCAGCAGCCCGGGGCCCCCGAATGAGCAGTTCTTC

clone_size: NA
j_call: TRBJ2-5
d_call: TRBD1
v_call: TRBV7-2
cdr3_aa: CASSRQGKETQYF
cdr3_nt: TGTGCCAGCAGCAGACAGGGAAAGGAGACCCAGTACTTC

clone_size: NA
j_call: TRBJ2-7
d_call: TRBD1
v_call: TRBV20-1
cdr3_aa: CSAGRDRTYEQYF
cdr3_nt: TGCAGTGCTGGAAGGGACAGAACCTACGAGCAGTACTTC

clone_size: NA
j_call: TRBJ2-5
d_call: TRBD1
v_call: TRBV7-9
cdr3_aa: CASSSADRGETQYF
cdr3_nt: TGTGCCAGCAGCTCCGCGGACAGGGGTGAGACCCAGTACTTC

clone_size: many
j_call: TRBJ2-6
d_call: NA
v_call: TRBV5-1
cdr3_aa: CASSLDSLLVSGANVLTF
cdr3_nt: TGCGCCAGCAGCTTGGACAGTCTACTGGTGTCTGGGGCCAACGTCCTGACTTTC

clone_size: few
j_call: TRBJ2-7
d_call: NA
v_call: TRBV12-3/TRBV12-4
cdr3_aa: CASSLALFAAYEQYF
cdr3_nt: TGTGCCAGCAGTTTAGCGCTATTTGCGGCCTACGAGCAGTACTTC

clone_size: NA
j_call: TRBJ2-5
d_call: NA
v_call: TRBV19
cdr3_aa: CASSTTTQETQYF
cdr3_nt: TGTGCCAGTAGTACGACAACCCAAGAGACCCAGTACTTC

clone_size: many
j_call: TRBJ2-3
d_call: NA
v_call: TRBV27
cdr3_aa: CASSLSDTDTQYF
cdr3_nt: TGTGCCAGCAGTTTATCAGACACAGATACGCAGTATTTT

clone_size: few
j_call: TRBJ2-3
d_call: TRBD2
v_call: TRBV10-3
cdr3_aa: CATAAGTSGPTPDTQYF
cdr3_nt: TGTGCCACCGCAGCCGGGACTAGCGGACCAACCCCAGATACGCAGTATTTT

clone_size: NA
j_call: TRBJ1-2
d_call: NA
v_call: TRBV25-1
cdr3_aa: CAWSPTDGYTF
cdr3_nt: TGTGCCTGGAGTCCCACCGATGGCTACACCTTC

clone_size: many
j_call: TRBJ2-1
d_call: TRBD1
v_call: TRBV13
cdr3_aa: CASSSGTGGYNEQFF
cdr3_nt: TGTGCCAGCAGTTCCGGGACAGGGGGCTACAATGAGCAGTTCTTC

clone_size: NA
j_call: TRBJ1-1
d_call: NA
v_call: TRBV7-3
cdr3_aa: CASSTTKNTEAFF
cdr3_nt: TGTGCCAGCAGCACCACAAAGAACACTGAAGCTTTCTTT

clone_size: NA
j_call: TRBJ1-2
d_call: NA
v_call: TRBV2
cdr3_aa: CASSGQTNYGYTF
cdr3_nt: TGTGCCAGCTCCGGACAGACTAACTATGGCTACACCTTC

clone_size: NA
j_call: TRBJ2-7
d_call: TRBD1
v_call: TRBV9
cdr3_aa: CASSVGTGVGEQYF
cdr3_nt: TGTGCCAGCAGCGTGGGGACAGGGGTGGGCGAGCAGTACTTC

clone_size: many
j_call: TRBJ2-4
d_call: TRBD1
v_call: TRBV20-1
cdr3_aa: CSARAQGVTNIQYF
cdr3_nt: TGCAGTGCTAGAGCACAGGGGGTAACGAACATTCAGTACTTC

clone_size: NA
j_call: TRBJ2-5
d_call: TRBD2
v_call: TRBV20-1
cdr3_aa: CSARGGGTQYF
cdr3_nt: TGCAGTGCTAGAGGGGGGGGGACCCAGTACTTC

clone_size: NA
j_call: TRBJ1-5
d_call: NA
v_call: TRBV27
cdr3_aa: CASSSGWGGQSQHF
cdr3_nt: TGTGCCAGCAGTTCAGGGTGGGGTGGCCAGTCCCAGCATTTT

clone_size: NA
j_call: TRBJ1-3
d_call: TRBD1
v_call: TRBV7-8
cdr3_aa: CASSLVTGTGDFGNTIYF
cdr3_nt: TGTGCCAGCAGCTTAGTAACCGGGACAGGGGACTTTGGAAACACCATATATTTT

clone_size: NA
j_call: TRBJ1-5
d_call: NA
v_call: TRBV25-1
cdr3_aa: CASSFSGGGFQPQHF
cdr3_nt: TGTGCCAGCAGTTTCAGTGGTGGAGGGTTTCAGCCCCAGCATTTT

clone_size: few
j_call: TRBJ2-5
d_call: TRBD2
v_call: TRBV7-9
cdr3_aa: CASSLAWTSGGETQYF
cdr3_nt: TGTGCCAGCAGCTTAGCATGGACTAGCGGGGGGGAGACCCAGTACTTC

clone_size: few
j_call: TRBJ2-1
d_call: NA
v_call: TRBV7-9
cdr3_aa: CASSFESASYNEQFF
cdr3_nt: TGTGCCAGCAGCTTCGAGTCAGCCTCCTACAATGAGCAGTTCTTC

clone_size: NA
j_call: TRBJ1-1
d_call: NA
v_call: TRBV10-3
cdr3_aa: CAISPAQGSTEAFF
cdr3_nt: TGTGCCATCAGCCCCGCTCAGGGGAGCACTGAAGCTTTCTTT

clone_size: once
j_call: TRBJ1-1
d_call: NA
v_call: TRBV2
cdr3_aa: CAGSAGQLNAEAFF
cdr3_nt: TGTGCCGGCTCCGCCGGACAGCTGAACGCTGAGGCTTTCTTT

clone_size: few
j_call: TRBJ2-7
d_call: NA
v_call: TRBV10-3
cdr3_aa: CAISESTGWNEQYF
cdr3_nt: TGTGCCATCAGTGAGTCGACCGGCTGGAATGAGCAGTACTTC

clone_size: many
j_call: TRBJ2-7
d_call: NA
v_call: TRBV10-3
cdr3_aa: CAISESSRDEQYF
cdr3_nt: TGTGCCATCAGTGAGTCTTCCCGGGACGAGCAGTACTTC

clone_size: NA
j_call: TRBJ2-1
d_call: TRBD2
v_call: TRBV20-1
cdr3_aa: CSASPFTSGYNEQFF
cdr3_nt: TGCAGTGCTAGTCCATTTACTAGCGGGTACAATGAGCAGTTCTTC

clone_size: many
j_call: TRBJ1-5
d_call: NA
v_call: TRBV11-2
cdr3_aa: CASSWTFDQPQHF
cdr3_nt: TGTGCCAGCAGCTGGACATTCGATCAGCCCCAGCATTTT

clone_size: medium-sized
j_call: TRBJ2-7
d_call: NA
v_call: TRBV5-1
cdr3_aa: CASSFKEAPYEQYF
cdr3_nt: TGCGCCAGCAGCTTTAAGGAGGCTCCCTACGAGCAGTACTTC

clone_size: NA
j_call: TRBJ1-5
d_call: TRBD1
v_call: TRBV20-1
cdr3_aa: CSAPTGGSSNQPQHF
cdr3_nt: TGCAGTGCCCCGACAGGGGGCAGTAGCAATCAGCCCCAACATTTT

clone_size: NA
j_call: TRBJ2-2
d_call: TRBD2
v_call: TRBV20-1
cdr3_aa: CSARASGATTGELFF
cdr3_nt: TGCAGTGCTAGGGCTAGCGGGGCGACCACCGGGGAGCTGTTTTTT

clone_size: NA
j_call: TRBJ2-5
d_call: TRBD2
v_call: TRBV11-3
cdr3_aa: CASNSGRGSGRRAETQYF
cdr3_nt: TGTGCCAGCAATTCCGGCCGGGGTAGCGGGAGGCGGGCGGAGACCCAGTACTTC

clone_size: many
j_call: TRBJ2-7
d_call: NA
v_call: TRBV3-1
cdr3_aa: CASSQGALTYEQYF
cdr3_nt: TGTGCCAGCAGCCAAGGCGCCCTCACCTACGAGCAGTACTTC

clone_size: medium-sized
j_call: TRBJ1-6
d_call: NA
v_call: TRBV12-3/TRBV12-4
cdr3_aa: CASRARSTDQHF
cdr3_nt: TGTGCCAGCAGGGCTAGGAGTACAGATCAACACTTT

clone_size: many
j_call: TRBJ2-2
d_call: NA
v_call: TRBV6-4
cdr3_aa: CASSDWADTGELFF
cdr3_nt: TGTGCCAGCAGTGACTGGGCAGACACCGGGGAGCTGTTTTTT

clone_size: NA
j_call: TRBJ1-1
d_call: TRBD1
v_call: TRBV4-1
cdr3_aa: CASSQEGTGAGGAFF
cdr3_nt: TGCGCCAGCAGCCAAGAAGGTACAGGGGCGGGTGGAGCTTTCTTT

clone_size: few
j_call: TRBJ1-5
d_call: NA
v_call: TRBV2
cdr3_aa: CASSEQISNQPQHF
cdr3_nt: TGTGCCAGCAGTGAACAGATTAGCAATCAGCCCCAGCATTTT

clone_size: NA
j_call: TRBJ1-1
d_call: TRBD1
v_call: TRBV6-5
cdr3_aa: CASGRGTVNTEAFF
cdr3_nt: TGTGCCAGCGGTCGTGGGACAGTCAACACTGAAGCTTTCTTT

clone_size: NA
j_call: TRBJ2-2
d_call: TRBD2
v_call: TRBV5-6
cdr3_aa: CASSFYREGHTGELFF
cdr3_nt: TGTGCCAGCAGCTTTTATCGGGAGGGCCACACCGGGGAGCTGTTTTTT